The clone carrying this T cell receptor beta chain has more than one count but fewer than ten. The assay was immunoSEQ multiplex PCR, and TCRdb's table has in-frame clones only and misses some. The profile shows about 230,000 clones, around four fifths of them singletons. The sample belongs to a study of blood T cell repertoires in COVID-19. Whole-study context: T cells, B-cell-depleted T cells, or PBMCs supplied cDNA or gDNA.

Deletions cut 1 base from V and 3 bases from J, with 6 bases between. CDR1 and CDR2 (germline): MNHEY, SVGAGI. The CDR3 contains 13 residues. The TCR was taken from a man in his forties with active or convalescent COVID-19. The sequenced sample consisted of peripheral blood. This sequence joins TRBV6-5 and TRBJ1-1; D is ambiguous. The CDR3 coding sequence is TGTGCCAGCAGTTACTGGAGGGACACTGAAGCTTTCTTT. Amino acid sequence: CASSYWRDTEAFF.